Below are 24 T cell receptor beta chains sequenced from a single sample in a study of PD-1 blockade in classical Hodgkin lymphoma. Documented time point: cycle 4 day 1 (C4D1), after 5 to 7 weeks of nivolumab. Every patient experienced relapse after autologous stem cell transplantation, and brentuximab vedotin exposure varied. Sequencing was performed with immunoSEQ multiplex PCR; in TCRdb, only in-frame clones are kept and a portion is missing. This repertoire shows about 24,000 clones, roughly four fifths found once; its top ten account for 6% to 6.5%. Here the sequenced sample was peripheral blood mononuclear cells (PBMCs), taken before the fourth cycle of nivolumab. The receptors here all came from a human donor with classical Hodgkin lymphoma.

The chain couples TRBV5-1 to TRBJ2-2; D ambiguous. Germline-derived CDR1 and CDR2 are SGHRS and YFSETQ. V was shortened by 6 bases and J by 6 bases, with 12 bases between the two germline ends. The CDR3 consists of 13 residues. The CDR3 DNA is TGCGCCAGCACCGGAAAAAGCGCCGGGGAGCTGTTTTTT. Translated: CASTGKSAGELFF.

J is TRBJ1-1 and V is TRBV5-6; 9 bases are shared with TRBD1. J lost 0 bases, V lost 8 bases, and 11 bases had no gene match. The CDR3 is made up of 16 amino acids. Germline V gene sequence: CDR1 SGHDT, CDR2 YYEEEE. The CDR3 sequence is CASDPGQGRVNTEAFF. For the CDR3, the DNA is TGTGCCAGTGATCCGGGACAGGGAAGGGTGAACACTGAAGCTTTCTTT.

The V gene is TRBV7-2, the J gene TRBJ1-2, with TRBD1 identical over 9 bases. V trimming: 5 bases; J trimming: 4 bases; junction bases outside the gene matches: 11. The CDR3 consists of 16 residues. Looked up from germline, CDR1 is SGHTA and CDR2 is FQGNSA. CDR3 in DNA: TGTGCCAGCAGCCCTCGACAGGGGGGGGGAACCTATGGCTACACCTTC. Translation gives CASSPRQGGGTYGYTF.

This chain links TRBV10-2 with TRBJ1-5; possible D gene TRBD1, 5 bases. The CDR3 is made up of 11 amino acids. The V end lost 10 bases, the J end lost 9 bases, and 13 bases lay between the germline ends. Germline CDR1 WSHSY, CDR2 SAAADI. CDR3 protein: CATGLSLPQHF. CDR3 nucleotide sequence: TGCGCCACGGGACTTTCTCTGCCCCAGCATTTT.

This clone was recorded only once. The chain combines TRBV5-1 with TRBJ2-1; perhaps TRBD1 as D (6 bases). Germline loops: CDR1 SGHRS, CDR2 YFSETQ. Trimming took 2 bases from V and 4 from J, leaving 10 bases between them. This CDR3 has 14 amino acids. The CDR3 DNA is TGCGCCAGCAGCTTTACGGGACAATACAATGAGCAGTTCTTC. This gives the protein CASSFTGQYNEQFF.

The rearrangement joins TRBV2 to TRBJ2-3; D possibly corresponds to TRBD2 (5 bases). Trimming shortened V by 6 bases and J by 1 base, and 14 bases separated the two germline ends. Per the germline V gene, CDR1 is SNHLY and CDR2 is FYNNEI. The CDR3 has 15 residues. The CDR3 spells CASRGTGSGTDTQYF. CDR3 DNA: TGTGCCAGCAGAGGAACGGGGAGCGGCACAGATACGCAGTATTTT. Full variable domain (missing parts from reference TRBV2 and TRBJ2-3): EPEVTQTPSHQVTQMGQEVILRCVPISNHLYFYWYRQILGQKVEFLVSFYNNEISEKSEIFDDQFSVERPDGSNFTLKIRSTKLEDSAMYFCASRGTGSGTDTQYFGPGTRLTVL.

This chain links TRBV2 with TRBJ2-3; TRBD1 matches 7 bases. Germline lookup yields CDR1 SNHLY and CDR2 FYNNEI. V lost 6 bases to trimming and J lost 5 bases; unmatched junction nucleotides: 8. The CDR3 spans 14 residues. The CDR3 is CASSNYRGEDTQYF. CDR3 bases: TGTGCCAGCAGCAATTACAGGGGTGAAGATACGCAGTATTTT.

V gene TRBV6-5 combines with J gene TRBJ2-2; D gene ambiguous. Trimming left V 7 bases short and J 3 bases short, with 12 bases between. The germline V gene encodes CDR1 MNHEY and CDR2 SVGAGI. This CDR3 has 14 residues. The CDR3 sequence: CASKLWADTGELFF. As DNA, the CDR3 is TGTGCCAGCAAACTATGGGCGGACACCGGGGAGCTGTTTTTT.

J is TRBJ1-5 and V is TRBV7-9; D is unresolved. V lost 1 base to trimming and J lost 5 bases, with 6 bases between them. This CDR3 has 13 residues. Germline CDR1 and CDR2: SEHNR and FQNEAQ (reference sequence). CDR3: CASSLGGYQPQHF. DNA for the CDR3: TGTGCCAGCAGCTTAGGCGGGTATCAGCCCCAGCATTTT.

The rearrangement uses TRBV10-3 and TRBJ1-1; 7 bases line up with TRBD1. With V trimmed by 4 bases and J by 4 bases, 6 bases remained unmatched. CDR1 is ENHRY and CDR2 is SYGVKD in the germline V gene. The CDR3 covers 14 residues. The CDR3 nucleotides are TGTGCCATCAGTGCAGGACAGGTGGTCACTGAAGCTTTCTTT. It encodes CAISAGQVVTEAFF.

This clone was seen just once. Written as DNA, the CDR3 is TGTGCCAGCAGTCCGACAGTAAGCTCCTACGAGCAGTACTTC. This gives the protein CASSPTVSSYEQYF. The chain couples TRBV2 to TRBJ2-7, with D tentatively TRBD1 (5 bases). CDR3 size: 14 residues. The V end was cut by 5 bases, the J end by 0 bases, with 11 bases between. Germline values: CDR1 SNHLY, CDR2 FYNNEI.

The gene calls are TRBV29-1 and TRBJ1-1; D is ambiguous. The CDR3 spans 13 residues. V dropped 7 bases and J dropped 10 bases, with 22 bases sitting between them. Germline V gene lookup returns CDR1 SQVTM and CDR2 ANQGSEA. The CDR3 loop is CSARLGRTERAFF. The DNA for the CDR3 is TGCAGCGCCCGGTTAGGACGGACGGAGCGAGCTTTCTTT. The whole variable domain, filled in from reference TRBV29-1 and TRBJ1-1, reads SAVISQKPSRDICQRGTSLTIQCQVDSQVTMMFWYRQQPGQSLTLIATANQGSEATYESGFVIDKFPISRPNLTFSTLTVSNMSPEDSSIYLCSARLGRTERAFFGQGTRLTVV.

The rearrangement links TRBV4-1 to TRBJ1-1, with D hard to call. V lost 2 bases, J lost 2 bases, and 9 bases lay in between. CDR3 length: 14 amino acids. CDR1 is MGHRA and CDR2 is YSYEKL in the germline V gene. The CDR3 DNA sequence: TGCGCCAGCAGCCAAAATAGGTTAAACACTGAAGCTTTCTTT. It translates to CASSQNRLNTEAFF.

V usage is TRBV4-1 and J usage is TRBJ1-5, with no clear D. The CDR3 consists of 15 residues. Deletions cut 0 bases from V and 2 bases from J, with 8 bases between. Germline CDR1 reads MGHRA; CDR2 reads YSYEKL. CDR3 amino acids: CASSQDGPGNQPQHF. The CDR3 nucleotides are TGCGCCAGCAGCCAAGATGGACCAGGCAATCAGCCCCAGCATTTT.

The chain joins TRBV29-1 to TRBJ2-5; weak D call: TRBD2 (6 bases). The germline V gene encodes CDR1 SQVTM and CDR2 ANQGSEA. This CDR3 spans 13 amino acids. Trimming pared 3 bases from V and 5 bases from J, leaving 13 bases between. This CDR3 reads CSVDWWAGETQYF. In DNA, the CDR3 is TGCAGCGTTGACTGGTGGGCGGGGGAGACCCAGTACTTC.

This CDR3 reads CASSLWQGGYEQYF. CDR3 bases: TGTGCCAGCAGTTTATGGCAGGGGGGGTACGAGCAGTACTTC. The genes are TRBV28 and TRBJ2-7, with D perhaps TRBD1 or TRBD2 (7 bases each). Trimming pared 0 bases from V and 4 bases from J, leaving 10 bases between. Germline values: CDR1 MDHEN, CDR2 SYDVKM. The CDR3 runs 14 residues.

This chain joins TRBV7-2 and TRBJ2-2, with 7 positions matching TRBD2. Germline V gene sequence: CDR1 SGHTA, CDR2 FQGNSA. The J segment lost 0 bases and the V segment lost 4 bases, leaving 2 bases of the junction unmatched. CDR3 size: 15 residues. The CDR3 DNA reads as TGTGCCAGCAGCTCAAGCGGGACGAACACCGGGGAGCTGTTTTTT. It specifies CASSSSGTNTGELFF.

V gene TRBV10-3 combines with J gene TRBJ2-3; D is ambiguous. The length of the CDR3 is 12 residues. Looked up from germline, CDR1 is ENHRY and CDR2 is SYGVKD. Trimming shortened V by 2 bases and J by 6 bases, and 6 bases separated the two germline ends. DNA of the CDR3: TGTGCCATCAGTGAGGGAACCGATACGCAGTATTTT. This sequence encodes CAISEGTDTQYF.

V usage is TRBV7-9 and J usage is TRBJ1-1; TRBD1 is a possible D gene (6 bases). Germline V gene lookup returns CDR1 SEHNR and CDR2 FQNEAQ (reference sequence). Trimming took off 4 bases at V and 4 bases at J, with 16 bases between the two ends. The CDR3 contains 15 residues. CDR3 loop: CASSYPQGLITEAFF. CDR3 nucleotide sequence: TGTGCCAGCAGCTACCCTCAGGGGCTCATCACTGAAGCTTTCTTT.

DNA for the CDR3: TGTGCCAGCAGCTTGGGTCCAGACACCTACGAGCAGTACTTC. It specifies CASSLGPDTYEQYF. The V gene is TRBV13, the J gene TRBJ2-7; D call uncertain. CDR1 is PRHDT, CDR2 FYEKMQ, per germline (reference sequence). Trimming cost V 3 bases and J 2 bases, with 11 bases left between them. The length of the CDR3 is 14 residues.

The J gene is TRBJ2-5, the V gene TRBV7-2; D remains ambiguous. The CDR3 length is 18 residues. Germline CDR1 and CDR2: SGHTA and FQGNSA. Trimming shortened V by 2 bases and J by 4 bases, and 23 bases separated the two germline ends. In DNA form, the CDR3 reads TGTGCCAGCAGCTTATTCCCTAAAGTGATGCATAGGAGAGAGACCCAGTACTTC. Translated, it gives CASSLFPKVMHRRETQYF.

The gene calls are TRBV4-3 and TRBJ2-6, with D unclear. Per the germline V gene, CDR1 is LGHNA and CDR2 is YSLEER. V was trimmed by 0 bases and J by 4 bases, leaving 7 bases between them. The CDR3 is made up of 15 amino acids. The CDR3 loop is CASSQDRTGANVLTF. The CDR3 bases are TGCGCCAGCAGCCAAGATCGTACGGGGGCCAACGTCCTGACTTTC.

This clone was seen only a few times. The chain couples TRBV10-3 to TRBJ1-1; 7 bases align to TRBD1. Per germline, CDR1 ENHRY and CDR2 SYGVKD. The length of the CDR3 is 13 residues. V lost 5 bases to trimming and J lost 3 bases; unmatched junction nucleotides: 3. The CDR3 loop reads CAISFDRDTEAFF. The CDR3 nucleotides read TGTGCCATCAGTTTTGACAGGGACACTGAAGCTTTCTTT.

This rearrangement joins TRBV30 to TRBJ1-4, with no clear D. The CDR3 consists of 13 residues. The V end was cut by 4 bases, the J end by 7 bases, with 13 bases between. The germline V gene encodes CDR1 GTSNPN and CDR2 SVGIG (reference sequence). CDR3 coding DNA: TGTGCCTGGAACACGGCGCGAGGTGAAAAACTGTTTTTT. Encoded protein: CAWNTARGEKLFF.